This paragraph reports one T cell receptor beta chain. Its target is not known. CDR3 length: 13 residues. V shed 7 bases and J shed 9 bases, with 15 bases lying between them. The germline V gene has CDR1 SEHNR and CDR2 FQNEAQ (reference sequence). The study ran its PCR with 60 Vbeta and 13 Jbeta primers. Using immunoSEQ multiplex PCR, the repertoire was profiled, and TCRdb retains in-frame clones only, with some absent. The sample records hundreds of thousands of clones, about 80% being singletons. Nominally healthy donors provided the samples, though records likely missed some immune exposures. The data derive from a study of cytomegalovirus exposure and HLA in healthy donors. Whole-study findings and limits: A missense DCLRE1C variant was associated with V- and J-gene trimming of TCR beta chains in a later analysis, and an independent cohort replicated the association.

V usage is TRBV7-9 and J usage is TRBJ2-2; possible D gene TRBD1, 5 bases. The specimen was PBMCs. The sequence derives from a woman in her 40s in good health and CMV-seronegative. The CDR3, as DNA: TGTGCCAGCAACCAGAAGGGGTTCTGGGAGCTGTTTTTT. It codes for CASNQKGFWELFF.